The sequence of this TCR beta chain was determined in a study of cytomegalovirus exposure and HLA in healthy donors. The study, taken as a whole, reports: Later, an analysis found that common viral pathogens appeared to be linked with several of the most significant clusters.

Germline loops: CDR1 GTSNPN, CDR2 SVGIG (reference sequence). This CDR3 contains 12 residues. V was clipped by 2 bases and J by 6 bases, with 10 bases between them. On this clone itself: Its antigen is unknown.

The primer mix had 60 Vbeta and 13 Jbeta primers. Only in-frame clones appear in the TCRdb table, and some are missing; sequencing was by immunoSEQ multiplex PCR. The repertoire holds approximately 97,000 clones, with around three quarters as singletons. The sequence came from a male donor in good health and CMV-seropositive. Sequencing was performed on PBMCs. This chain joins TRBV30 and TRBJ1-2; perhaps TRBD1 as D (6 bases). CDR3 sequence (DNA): TGTGCCTGGAGTCGACAGGTTAATGGCTACACCTTC. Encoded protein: CAWSRQVNGYTF.